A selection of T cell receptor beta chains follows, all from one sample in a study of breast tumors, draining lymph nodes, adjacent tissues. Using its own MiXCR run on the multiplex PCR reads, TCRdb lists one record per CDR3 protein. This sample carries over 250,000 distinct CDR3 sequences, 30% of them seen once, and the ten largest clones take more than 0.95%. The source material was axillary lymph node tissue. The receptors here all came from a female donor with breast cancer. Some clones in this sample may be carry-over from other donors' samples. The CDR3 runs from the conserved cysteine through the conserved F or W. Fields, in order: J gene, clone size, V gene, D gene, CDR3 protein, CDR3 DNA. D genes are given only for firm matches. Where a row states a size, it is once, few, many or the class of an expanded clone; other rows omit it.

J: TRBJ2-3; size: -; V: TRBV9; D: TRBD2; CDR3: CASSVRGDTDTQYF; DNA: TGTGCCAGCAGCGTCCGGGGGGACACAGATACGCAGTATTTT
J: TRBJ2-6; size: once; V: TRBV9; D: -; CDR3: CASSGGDGANVLTF; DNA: TGTGCCAGCAGCGGTGGAGACGGGGCCAACGTCCTGACTTTC
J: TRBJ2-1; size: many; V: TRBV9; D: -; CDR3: CASSVNERADNEQFF; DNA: TGTGCCAGCAGCGTAAACGAGAGGGCCGACAATGAGCAGTTCTTC
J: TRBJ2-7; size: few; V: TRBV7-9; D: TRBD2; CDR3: CASSATSGSKSEQHF; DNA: TGTGCCAGCAGCGCCACTAGCGGGAGTAAGTCCGAGCAGCACTTC
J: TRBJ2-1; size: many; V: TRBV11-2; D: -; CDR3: CASTNWPYNEQFF; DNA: TGTGCCAGCACCAACTGGCCCTACAATGAGCAGTTCTTC
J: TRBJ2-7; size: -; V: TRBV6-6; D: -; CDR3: CASSDWDYEQYF; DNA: TGTGCTAGCAGTGATTGGGACTACGAGCAGTACTTC
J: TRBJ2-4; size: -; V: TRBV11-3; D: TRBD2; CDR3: CACSLPGLVDIQYF; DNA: TGTGCCTGCAGCTTACCGGGACTAGTGGACATTCAGTACTTC
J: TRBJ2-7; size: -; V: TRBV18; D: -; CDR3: CASSPQTDSEQYF; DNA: TGTGCCAGCTCACCCCAGACAGACTCCGAGCAGTACTTC
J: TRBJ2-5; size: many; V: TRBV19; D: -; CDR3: CASSMGYQETQYF; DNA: TGTGCCAGTAGTATGGGGTACCAAGAGACCCAGTACTTC
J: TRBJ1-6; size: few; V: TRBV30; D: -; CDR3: CAWSVPPRGKSSYNSPLHF; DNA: TGTGCCTGGAGTGTACCCCCAAGGGGGAAAAGCTCCTATAATTCACCCCTCCACTTT
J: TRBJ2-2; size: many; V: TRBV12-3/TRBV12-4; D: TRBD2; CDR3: CASTPGSGTTGELFF; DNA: TGTGCCAGCACCCCCGGTAGCGGGACAACCGGGGAGCTGTTTTTT
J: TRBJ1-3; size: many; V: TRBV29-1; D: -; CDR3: CSVVTGGNTIYF; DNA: TGCAGCGTTGTGACAGGCGGAAACACCATATATTTT
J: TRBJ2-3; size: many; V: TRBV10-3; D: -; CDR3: CAISERAFTDTQYF; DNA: TGTGCCATCAGTGAGCGGGCTTTTACAGATACGCAGTATTTT
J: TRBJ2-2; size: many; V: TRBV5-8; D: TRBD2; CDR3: CASLSGPNTGELFF; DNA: TGTGCCAGCCTTAGCGGGCCGAACACCGGGGAGCTGTTTTTT
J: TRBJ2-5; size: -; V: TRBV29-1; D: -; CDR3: CSVDIGTTKRETQYF; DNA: TGCAGCGTTGACATAGGGACAACCAAAAGGGAGACCCAGTACTTC
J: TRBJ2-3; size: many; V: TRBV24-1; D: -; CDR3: CATRGERAQYF; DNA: TGTGCCACCAGAGGGGAGCGTGCGCAGTATTTT
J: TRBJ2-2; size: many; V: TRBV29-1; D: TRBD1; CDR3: CSVRDRGNTGELFF; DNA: TGCAGCGTCCGGGACAGGGGAAACACCGGGGAGCTGTTTTTT
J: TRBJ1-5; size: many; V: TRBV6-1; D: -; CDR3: CASSAFPRTLGGNQPQHF; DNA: TGTGCCAGCAGTGCCTTCCCCCGGACCTTGGGTGGCAATCAGCCCCAGCATTTT
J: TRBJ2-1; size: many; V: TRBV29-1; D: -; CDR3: CSVGHNNEQFF; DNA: TGCAGCGTTGGACACAACAATGAGCAGTTCTTC
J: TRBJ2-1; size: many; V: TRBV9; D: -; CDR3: CASRAGGEQFF; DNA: TGTGCCAGCAGAGCAGGAGGTGAGCAGTTCTTC
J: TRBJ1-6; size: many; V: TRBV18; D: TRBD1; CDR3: CASSDQGANSPLHF; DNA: TGTGCCAGCTCAGATCAGGGGGCAAATTCACCCCTCCACTTT
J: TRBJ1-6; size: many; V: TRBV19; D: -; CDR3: CASQTGYNSPLHF; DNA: TGTGCCAGCCAGACCGGCTATAATTCACCCCTCCACTTT
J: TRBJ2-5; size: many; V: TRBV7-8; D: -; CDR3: CASRHGTSYQETQYF; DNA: TGTGCCAGCAGGCATGGGACCTCGTACCAAGAGACCCAGTACTTC
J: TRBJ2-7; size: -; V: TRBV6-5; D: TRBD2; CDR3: CASSLAGEFSYEQYF; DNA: TGTGCCAGCAGTTTAGCGGGAGAATTTAGTTACGAGCAGTACTTC
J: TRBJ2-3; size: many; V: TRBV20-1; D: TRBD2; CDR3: CSARPGLAGGRGTTDTQYF; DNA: TGCAGTGCTAGACCGGGACTAGCGGGAGGTCGCGGGACGACAGATACGCAGTATTTT
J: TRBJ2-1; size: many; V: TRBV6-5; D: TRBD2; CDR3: CASRITGTSGNNEQFF; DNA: TGTGCCAGCAGGATAACCGGGACTAGCGGAAACAATGAGCAGTTCTTC
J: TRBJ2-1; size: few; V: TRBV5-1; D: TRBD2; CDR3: CASSLTSGSGAQFF; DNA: TGCGCCAGCAGCTTAACTAGCGGGAGCGGTGCGCAGTTCTTC
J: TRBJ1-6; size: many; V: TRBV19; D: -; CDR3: CASSIGVQDSPLHF; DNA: TGTGCCAGTAGTATAGGGGTGCAGGATTCACCCCTCCACTTT
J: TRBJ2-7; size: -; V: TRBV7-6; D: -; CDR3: CASSLVDGWEQHF; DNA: TGCGCCAGCAGCTTAGTCGACGGCTGGGAGCAGCACTTC